This T cell receptor beta chain was sequenced for a study of T cells after yellow fever vaccination. In regard to this clonotype: Its antigen remains unknown.

The CDR3 covers 14 residues. The V end lost 5 bases, the J end lost 1 base, and 12 bases lay between the germline ends. Germline-derived CDR1 and CDR2 are DFQATT and SNEGSKA (reference sequence). Overall study findings and caveats: Most primary-vaccination clones recurred post-booster (around 95% CD4, 88% CD8).

A 5'RACE template-switching step, the method used to make TCR cDNA, added a universal primer site and UMIs. MiXCR, applied by TCRdb to the 5' RACE reads, yields one record per CDR3 protein. The sample contains a few hundred thousand distinct CDR3 sequences, roughly 11% of which appear only once. This TCR was sampled from a young man who received the YFV17D yellow fever vaccine. The genes are TRBV20-1 and TRBJ1-5; D possibly corresponds to TRBD1 (5 bases). Material: PBMCs, obtained on the day of the first yellow fever vaccination. The CDR3 is CSAVRGRSNQPQHF. CDR3 nucleotides: TGCAGTGCTGTACGGGGCCGGAGCAATCAGCCCCAGCATTTT.